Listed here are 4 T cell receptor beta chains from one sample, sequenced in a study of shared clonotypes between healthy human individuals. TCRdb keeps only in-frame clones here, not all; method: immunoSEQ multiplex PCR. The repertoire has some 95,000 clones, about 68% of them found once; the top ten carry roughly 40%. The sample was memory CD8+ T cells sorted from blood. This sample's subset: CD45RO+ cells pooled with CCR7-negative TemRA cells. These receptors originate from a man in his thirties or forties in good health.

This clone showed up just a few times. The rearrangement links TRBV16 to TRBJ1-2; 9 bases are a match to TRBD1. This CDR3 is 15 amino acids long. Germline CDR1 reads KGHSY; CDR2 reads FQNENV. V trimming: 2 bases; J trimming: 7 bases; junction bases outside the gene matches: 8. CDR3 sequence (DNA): TGTGCCAGCAGCCAAACCGGGACAGGGTCCGGTGGCTACACCTTC. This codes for CASSQTGTGSGGYTF.

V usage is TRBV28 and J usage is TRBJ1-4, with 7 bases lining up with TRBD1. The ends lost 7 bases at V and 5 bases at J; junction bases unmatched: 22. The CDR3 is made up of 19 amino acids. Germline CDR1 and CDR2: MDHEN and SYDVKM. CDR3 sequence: CASTAPDREGLGGNEKLFF. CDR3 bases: TGTGCCAGCACCGCTCCCGACAGGGAAGGACTGGGGGGAAATGAAAAACTGTTTTTT.

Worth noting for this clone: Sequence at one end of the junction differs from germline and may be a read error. The CDR3 DNA is TGTGCCAGCATTTACGACAGCGGCCCCAATCAGCCCCAGCATTTT. It yields the protein CASIYDSGPNQPQHF. This chain links TRBV6-5 with TRBJ1-5, with a possible D match to TRBD1 (5 bases). This CDR3 spans 15 amino acids. Germline V gene lookup returns CDR1 MNHEY and CDR2 SVGAGI.

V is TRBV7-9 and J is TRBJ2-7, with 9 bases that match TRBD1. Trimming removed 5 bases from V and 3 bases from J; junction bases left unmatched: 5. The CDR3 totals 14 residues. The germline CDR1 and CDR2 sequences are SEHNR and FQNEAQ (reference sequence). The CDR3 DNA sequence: TGTGCCAGCAGCGAAACGGGACAGGGCTACGAGCAGTACTTC. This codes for CASSETGQGYEQYF.